The next 5 T cell receptor beta chains were all read from a single sample in a study of blood T cell repertoires in COVID-19. Produced via immunoSEQ multiplex PCR; TCRdb's table is partial and in-frame only. The top ten clones hold approximately 5% of a sample with 210,000 or so clones, about 83% of them seen once. Sequenced: peripheral blood. The receptors shown here come from a woman aged 70-85 years with active or convalescent COVID-19.

The chain employs TRBV5-1 and TRBJ1-1; 9 bases align to TRBD1. Per germline, CDR1 SGHRS and CDR2 YFSETQ. Losses at the gene ends were 7 bases for V and 5 bases for J; bases not matched to a gene: 12. CDR3 size: 15 residues. CDR3 amino acids: CASYPGGTGRTEAFF. CDR3 nucleotide sequence: TGCGCCAGCTACCCGGGGGGGACAGGGAGGACTGAAGCTTTCTTT.

The count of this clone is one. This rearrangement joins TRBV24-1 to TRBJ1-1; D gene unclear. Per the germline V gene, CDR1 is KGHDR and CDR2 is SFDVKD. This CDR3 has 11 residues. V lost 7 bases and J lost 8, with 10 bases in between. As DNA, the CDR3 is TGTGCCACCAGGGGAGGTTCGGAAGCTTTCTTT. Protein: CATRGGSEAFF.

The V and J genes are TRBV7-9 and TRBJ2-3, with D perhaps matching TRBD2 (5 bases). The CDR3 has 15 amino acids. With 5 bases removed from V and 1 base from J, the gap between germline ends came to 13 bases. The V gene's germline CDR1 is SEHNR and CDR2 FQNEAQ (reference sequence). CDR3 sequence: CASSRTLRGTDTQYF. The CDR3 DNA reads as TGTGCCAGCAGCCGTACCTTGAGGGGCACAGATACGCAGTATTTT. Drawing the rest from reference TRBV7-9 and TRBJ2-3, the complete variable domain is DTGVSQNPRHKITKRGQNVTFRCDPISEHNRLYWYRQTLGQGPEFLTYFQNEAQLEKSRLLSDRFSAERPKGSFSTLEIQRTEQGDSAMYLCASSRTLRGTDTQYFGPGTRLTVL.

About this clone itself: One junction end does not reproduce the germline sequence, and a read error may be involved. This same CDR3 is encoded by further DNA sequences in the sample. The chain joins TRBV2 to TRBJ2-3; 13 bases fit TRBD2. This CDR3 has 15 residues. The V gene's germline CDR1 is SNHLY and CDR2 FYNNEI. The CDR3 region is CASSGTSGSRDTQYF. The DNA of the CDR3 is TGTGCCAGCAGTGGGACTAGCGGGAGCAGAGATACGCAGTATTTT. Variable domain in full (rest from reference TRBV2 and TRBJ2-3): EPEVTQTPSHQVTQMGQEVILRCVPISNHLYFYWYRQILGQKVEFLVSFYNNEISEKSEIFDDQFSVERPDGSNFTLKIRSTKLEDSAMYFCASSGTSGSRDTQYFGPGTRLTVL.

The rearrangement joins TRBV4-1 to TRBJ1-2, with D possibly TRBD1 on 5 matching bases. Trimming pared 1 base from V and 0 bases from J, leaving 6 bases between. The CDR3 contains 14 residues. Germline CDR1 MGHRA, CDR2 YSYEKL. CDR3 nucleotide sequence: TGCGCCAGCAGCCAAGGGGACTCTAACTATGGCTACACCTTC. Its protein is CASSQGDSNYGYTF.